This T cell receptor beta chain is from a study of blood T cell repertoires in COVID-19. Study in general: COVID-19 samples from acute and convalescent phases originated in the United States, Italy and Spain.

This CDR3 region has 15 residues. The germline V gene has CDR1 SEHNR and CDR2 FQNEAQ (reference sequence). Trimming cost V 0 bases and J 0 bases, with 8 bases left between them. Under the authors' procedure: How many nucleated cells were present was estimated from reference gene primer amplification. Using immunoSEQ multiplex PCR, the repertoire was profiled, and TCRdb retains in-frame clones only, with some absent. Clone size and V and J calls were adopted from that table, with D and trimming inferred from the DNA. The sample has roughly 230,000 clones, 84% seen once. V and J are TRBV7-9 and TRBJ1-1; TRBD1 is a possible D gene (5 bases). The TCR was taken from a man between 50 and 59 years old with active or convalescent COVID-19. The sequenced material came from peripheral blood. DNA of the CDR3: TGTGCCAGCAGCTTAGCGGTAGGGGTGAACACTGAAGCTTTCTTT. Its protein is CASSLAVGVNTEAFF. The whole variable domain, filled in from reference TRBV7-9 and TRBJ1-1, reads DTGVSQNPRHKITKRGQNVTFRCDPISEHNRLYWYRQTLGQGPEFLTYFQNEAQLEKSRLLSDRFSAERPKGSFSTLEIQRTEQGDSAMYLCASSLAVGVNTEAFFGQGTRLTVV.